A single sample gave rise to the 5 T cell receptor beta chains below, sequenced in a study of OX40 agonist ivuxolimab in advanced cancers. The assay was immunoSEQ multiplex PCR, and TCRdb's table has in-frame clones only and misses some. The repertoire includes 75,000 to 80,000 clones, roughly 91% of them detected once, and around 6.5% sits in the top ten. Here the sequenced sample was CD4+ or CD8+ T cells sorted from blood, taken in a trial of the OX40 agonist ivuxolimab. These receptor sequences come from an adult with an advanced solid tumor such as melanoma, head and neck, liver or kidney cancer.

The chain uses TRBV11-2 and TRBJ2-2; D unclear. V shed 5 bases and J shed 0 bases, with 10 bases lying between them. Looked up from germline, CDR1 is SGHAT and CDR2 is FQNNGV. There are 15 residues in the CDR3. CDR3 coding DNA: TGTGCCAGCAGCCCCAGAGAAGCGAACACCGGGGAGCTGTTTTTT. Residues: CASSPREANTGELFF.

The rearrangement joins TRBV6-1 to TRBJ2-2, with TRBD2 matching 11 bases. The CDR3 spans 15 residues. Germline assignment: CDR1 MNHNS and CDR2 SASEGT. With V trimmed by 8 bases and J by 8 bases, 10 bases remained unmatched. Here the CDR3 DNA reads TGTGCCAGCCATGAGACTAGCGGGGTAACGGGGGAGCTGTTTTTT. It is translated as CASHETSGVTGELFF.

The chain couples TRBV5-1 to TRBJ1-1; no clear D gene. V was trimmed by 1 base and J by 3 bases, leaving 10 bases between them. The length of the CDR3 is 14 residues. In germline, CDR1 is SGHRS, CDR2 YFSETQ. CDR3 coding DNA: TGCGCCAGCAGCTTGACTGACGGACACACTGAAGCTTTCTTT. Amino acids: CASSLTDGHTEAFF.

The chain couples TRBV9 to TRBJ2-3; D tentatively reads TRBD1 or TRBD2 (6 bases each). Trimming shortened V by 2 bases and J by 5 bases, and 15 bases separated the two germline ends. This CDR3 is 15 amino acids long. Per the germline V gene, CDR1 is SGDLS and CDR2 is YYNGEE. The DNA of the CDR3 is TGTGCCAGCAGCGTCCTAGAGGGGGGCAGAGATACGCAGTATTTT. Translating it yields CASSVLEGGRDTQYF.

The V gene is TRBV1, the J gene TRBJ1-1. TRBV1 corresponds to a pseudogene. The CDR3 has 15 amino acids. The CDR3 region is CTSSQDGQGRTEAFF. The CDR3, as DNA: TGCACCAGCAGCCAAGATGGGCAGGGACGTACTGAAGCTTTCTTT.